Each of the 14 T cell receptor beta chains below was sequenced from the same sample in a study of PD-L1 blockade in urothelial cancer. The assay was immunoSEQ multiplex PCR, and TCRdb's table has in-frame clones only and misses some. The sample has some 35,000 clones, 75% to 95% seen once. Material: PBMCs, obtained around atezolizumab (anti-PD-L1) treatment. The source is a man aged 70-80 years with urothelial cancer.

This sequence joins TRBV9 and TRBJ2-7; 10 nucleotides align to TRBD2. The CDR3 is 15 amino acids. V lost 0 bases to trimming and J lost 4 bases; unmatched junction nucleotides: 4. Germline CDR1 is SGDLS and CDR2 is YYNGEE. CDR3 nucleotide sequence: TGTGCCAGCAGCGTAGCTAGCGGGAGTTATTACGAGCAGTACTTC. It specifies CASSVASGSYYEQYF.

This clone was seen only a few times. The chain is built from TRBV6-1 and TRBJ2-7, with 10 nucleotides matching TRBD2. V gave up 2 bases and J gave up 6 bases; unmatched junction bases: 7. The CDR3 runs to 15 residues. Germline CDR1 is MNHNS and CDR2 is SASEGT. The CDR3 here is CASSETLAGVGEQYF. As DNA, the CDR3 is TGTGCCAGCAGTGAAACCCTAGCGGGAGTGGGCGAGCAGTACTTC.

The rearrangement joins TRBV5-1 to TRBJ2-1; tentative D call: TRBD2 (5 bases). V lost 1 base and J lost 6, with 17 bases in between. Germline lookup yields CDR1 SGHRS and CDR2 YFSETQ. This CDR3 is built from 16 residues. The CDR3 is CASSLYGEGSVNEQFF. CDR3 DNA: TGCGCCAGCAGCTTGTATGGAGAGGGTTCGGTCAATGAGCAGTTCTTC. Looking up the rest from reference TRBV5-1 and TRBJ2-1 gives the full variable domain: KAGVTQTPRYLIKTRGQQVTLSCSPISGHRSVSWYQQTPGQGLQFLFEYFSETQRNKGNFPGRFSGRQFSNSRSEMNVSTLELGDSALYLCASSLYGEGSVNEQFFGPGTRLTVL.

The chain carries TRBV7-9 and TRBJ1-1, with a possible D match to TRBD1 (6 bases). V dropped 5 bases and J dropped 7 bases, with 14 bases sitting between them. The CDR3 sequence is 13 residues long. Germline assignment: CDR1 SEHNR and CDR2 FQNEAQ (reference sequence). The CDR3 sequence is CASSISPGHEAFF. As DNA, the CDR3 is TGTGCCAGCAGCATAAGCCCGGGACATGAAGCTTTCTTT.

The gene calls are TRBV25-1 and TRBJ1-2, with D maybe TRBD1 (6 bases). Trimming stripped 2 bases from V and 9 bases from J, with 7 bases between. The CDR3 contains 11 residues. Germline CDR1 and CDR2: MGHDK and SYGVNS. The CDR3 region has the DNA TGTGCCAGCAGTGAAACAGGGAGCTACACCTTC. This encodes CASSETGSYTF.

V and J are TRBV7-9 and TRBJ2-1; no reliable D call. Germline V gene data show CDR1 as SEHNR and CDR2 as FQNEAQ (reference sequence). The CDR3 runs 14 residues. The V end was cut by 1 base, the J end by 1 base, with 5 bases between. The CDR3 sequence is CASSLGRSYNEQFF. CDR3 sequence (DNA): TGTGCCAGCAGCTTAGGCAGATCCTACAATGAGCAGTTCTTC.

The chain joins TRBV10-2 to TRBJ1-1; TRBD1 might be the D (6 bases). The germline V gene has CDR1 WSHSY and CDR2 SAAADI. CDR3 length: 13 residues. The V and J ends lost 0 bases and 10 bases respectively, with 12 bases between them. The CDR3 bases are TGCGCCAGCAGTGAGTCGAGACAGGCAAGAGCTTTCTTT. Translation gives CASSESRQARAFF.

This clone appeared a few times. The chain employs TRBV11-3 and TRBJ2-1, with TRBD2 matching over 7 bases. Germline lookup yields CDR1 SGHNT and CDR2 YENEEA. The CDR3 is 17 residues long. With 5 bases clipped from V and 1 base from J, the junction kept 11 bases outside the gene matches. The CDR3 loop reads CASSPGWGGVSYNEQFF. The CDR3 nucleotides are TGTGCCAGCAGCCCTGGTTGGGGGGGAGTTTCCTACAATGAGCAGTTCTTC.

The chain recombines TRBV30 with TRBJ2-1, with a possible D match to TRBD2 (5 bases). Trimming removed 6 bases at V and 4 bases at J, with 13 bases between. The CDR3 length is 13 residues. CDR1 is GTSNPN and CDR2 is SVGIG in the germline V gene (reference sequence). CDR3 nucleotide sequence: TGTGCCTGCCTTCTCGGGGAGTACAATGAGCAGTTCTTC. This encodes CACLLGEYNEQFF.

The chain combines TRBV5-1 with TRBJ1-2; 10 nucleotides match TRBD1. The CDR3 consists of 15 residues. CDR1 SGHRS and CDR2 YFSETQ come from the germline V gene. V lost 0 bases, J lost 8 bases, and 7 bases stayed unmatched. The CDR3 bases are TGCGCCAGCAGCTTGGCCGCAGGACAGGGGGAAGGCTACACCTTC. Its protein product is CASSLAAGQGEGYTF.

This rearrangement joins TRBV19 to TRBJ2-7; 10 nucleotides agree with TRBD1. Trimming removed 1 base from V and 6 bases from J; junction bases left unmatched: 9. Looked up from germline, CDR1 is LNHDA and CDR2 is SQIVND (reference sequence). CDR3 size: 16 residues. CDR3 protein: CASSIGDRGLRSEQYF. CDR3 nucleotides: TGTGCCAGTAGTATAGGAGACAGGGGGCTTCGGAGCGAGCAGTACTTC.

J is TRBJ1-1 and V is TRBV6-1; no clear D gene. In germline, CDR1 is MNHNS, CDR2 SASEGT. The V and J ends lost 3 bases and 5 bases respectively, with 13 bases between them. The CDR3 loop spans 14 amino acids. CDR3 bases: TGTGCCAGCAGTGATGTTAGGAGGTATACTGAAGCTTTCTTT. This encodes CASSDVRRYTEAFF.

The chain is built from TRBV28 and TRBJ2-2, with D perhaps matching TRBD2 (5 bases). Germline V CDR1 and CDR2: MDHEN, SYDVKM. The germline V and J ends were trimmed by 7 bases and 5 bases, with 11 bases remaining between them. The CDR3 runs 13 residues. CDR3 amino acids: CASTILETGELFF. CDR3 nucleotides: TGTGCCAGCACCATACTAGAAACCGGGGAGCTGTTTTTT.

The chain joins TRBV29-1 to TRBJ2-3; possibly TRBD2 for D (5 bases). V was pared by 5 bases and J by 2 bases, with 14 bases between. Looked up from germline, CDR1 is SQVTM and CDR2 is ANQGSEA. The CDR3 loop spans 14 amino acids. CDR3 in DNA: TGCAGCGTTCGGGGTCGTTACTACACAGATACGCAGTATTTT. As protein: CSVRGRYYTDTQYF.